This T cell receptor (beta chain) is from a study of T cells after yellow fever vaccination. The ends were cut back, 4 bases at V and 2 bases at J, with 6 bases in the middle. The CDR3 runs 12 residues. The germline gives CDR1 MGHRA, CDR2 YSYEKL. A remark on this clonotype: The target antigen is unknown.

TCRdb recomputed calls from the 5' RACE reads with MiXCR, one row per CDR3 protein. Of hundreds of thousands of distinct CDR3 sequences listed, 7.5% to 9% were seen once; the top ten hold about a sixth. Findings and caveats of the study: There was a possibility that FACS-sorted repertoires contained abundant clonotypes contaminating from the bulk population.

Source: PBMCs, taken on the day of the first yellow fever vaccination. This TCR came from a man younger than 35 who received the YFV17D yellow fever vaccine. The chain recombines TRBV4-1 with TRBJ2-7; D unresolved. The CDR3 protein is CASSLDTYEQYF. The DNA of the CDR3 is TGCGCCAGCAGCCTAGACACCTACGAGCAGTACTTC.